The TCR beta chain described here comes from a study of graft-versus-host responses after intestinal transplantation. As regards this clone: Its antigen is currently unknown.

Here immunoSEQ multiplex PCR was the method, and the copy in TCRdb shows in-frame clones only, minus some. The repertoire includes around 50,000 clones, approximately 84% of them detected once, and over 0.4% sits in the top ten. CDR3 size: 12 residues. The ends were cut back, 1 base at V and 3 bases at J, with 4 bases in the middle. Germline V gene sequence: CDR1 SGHRS, CDR2 YFSETQ. This chain joins TRBV5-1 and TRBJ2-5; no firm D call. The TCR comes from a human donor who was the organ donor for an intestinal transplant. The starting material was unstimulated CD4+ T cells sorted from spleen or lymph node cells, obtained before transplant. CDR3 protein: CASSLTKETQYF. CDR3 sequence (DNA): TGCGCCAGCAGCTTGACCAAAGAGACCCAGTACTTC.